This TCR beta chain was identified during a study of blood T cell repertoires in COVID-19. Followed longitudinally, the Seattle patients had been enrolled during active infection. Some clones are missing from TCRdb's copy, which holds only in-frame ones; the method was immunoSEQ multiplex PCR. The sample has some 310,000 clones, roughly 90% seen once; the top ten hold roughly 2.9%. Regarding this clone: Distinct nucleotide sequences in the sample also encode this CDR3.

The clonotype originates from a woman in her 30s with COVID-19, enrolled during active disease. Material: peripheral blood.

The chain's CDR3 is CASSSAGTSGSHTGELFF. Written as DNA, the CDR3 is TGTGCCAGCAGTTCCGCCGGGACTAGCGGGTCCCACACCGGGGAGCTGTTTTTT. The chain joins TRBV5-4 to TRBJ2-2; 12 bases align to TRBD2. The trim removed 5 bases at V and 3 bases at J, leaving 11 bases unmatched. The length of the CDR3 is 18 residues. Germline V gene lookup returns CDR1 SGHNT and CDR2 YYREEE (reference sequence).